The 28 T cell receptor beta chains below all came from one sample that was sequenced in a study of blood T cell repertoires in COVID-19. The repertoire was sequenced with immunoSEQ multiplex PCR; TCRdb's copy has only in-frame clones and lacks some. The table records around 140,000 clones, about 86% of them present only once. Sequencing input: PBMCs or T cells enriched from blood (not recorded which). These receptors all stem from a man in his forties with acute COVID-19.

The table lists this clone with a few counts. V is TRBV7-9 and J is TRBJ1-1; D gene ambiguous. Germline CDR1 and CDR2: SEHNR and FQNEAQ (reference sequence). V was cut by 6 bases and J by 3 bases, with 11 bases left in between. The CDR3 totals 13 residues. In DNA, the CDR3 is TGTGCCAGCAGTCGCGTGGGAGACACTGAAGCTTTCTTT. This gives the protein CASSRVGDTEAFF.

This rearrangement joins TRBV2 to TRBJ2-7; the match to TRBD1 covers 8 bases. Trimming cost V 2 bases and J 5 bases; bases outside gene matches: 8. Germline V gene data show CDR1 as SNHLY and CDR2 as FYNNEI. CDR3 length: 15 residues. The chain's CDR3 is CASSETGGRDHEQYF. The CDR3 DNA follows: TGTGCCAGCAGTGAAACAGGGGGACGGGACCACGAGCAGTACTTC.

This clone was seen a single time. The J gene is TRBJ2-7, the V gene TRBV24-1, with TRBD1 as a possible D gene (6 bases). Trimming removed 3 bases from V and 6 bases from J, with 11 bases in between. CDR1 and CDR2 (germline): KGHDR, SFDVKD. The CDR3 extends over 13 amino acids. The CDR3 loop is CATSDAVGAEQYF. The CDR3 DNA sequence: TGTGCCACCAGTGATGCAGTGGGGGCCGAGCAGTACTTC.

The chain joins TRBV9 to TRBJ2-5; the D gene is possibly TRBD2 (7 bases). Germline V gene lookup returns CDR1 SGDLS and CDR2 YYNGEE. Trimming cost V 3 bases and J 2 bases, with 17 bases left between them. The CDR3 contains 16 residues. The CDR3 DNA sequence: TGTGCCAGCAGCGCAGGGGAGGGCTCCAATCAAGAGACCCAGTACTTC. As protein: CASSAGEGSNQETQYF.

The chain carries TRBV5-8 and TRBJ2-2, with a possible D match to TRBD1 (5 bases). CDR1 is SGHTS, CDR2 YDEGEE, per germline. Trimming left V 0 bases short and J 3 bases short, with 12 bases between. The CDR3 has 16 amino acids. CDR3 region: CASSLGTTYYTGELFF. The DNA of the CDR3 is TGTGCCAGCAGCTTGGGGACAACCTACTACACCGGGGAGCTGTTTTTT.

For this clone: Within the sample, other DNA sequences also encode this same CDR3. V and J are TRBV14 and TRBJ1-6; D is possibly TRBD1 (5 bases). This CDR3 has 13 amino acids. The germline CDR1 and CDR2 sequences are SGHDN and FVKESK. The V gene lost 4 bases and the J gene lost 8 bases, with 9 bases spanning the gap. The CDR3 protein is CASSPRVDSPLHF. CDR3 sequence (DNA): TGTGCCAGCAGCCCCAGGGTCGATTCACCCCTCCACTTT.

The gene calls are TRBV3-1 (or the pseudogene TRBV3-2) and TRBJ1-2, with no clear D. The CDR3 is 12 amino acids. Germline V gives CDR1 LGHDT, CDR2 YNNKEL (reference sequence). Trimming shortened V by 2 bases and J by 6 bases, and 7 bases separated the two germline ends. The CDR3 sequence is CASSQRENGYTF. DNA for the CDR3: TGTGCCAGCAGCCAACGGGAAAATGGCTACACCTTC.

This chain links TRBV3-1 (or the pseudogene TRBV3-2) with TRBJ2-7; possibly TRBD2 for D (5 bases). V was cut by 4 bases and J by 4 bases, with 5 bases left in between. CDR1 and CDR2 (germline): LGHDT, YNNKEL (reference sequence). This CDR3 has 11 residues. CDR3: CASSREYEQYF. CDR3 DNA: TGTGCCAGCAGCCGGGAGTACGAGCAGTACTTC.

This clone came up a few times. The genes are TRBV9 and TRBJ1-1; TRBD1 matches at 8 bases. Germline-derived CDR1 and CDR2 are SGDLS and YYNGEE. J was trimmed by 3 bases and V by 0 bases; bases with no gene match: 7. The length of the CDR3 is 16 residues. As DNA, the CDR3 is TGTGCCAGCAGCGTAGCGCCGGACAGGGCGGACACTGAAGCTTTCTTT. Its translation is CASSVAPDRADTEAFF.

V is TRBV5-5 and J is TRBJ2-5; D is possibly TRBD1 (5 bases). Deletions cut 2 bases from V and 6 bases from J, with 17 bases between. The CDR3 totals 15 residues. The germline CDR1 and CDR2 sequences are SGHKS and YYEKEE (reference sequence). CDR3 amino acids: CASSFRARDAKTQYF. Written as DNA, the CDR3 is TGTGCCAGCAGCTTCAGGGCGCGCGACGCCAAGACCCAGTACTTC. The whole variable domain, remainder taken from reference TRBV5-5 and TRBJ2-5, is DAGVTQSPTHLIKTRGQQVTLRCSPISGHKSVSWYQQVLGQGPQFIFQYYEKEERGRGNFPDRFSARQFPNYSSELNVNALLLGDSALYLCASSFRARDAKTQYFGPGTRLLVL.

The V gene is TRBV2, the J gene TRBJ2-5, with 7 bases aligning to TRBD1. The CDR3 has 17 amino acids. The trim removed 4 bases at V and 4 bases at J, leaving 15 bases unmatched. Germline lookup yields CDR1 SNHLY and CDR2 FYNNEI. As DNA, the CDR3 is TGTGCCAGCAGTGGGCCCCTGGCAGGGGGACGTCGAGAGACCCAGTACTTC. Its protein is CASSGPLAGGRRETQYF.

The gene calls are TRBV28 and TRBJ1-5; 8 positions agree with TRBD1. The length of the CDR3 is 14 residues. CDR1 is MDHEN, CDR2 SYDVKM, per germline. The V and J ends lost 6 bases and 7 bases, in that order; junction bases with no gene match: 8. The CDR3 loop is CASRDGQGGQPQHF. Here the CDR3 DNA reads TGTGCCAGCAGGGACGGACAGGGAGGGCAGCCCCAGCATTTT.

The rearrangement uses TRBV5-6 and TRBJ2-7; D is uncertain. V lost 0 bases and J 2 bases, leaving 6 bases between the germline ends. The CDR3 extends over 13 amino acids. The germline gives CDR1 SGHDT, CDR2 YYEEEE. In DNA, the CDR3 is TGTGCCAGCAGCTTGGGGGCAGCCTACGAGCAGTACTTC. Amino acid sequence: CASSLGAAYEQYF. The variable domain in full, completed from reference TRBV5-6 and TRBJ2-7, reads DAGVTQSPTHLIKTRGQQVTLRCSPKSGHDTVSWYQQALGQGPQFIFQYYEEEERQRGNFPDRFSGHQFPNYSSELNVNALLLGDSALYLCASSLGAAYEQYFGPGTRLTVT.

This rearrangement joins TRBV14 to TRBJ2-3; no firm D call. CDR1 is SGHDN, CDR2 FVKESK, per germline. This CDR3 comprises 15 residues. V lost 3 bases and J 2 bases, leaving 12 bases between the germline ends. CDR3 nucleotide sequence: TGTGCCAGCAGCCAGTTCGAAGCTTTCACAGATACGCAGTATTTT. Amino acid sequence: CASSQFEAFTDTQYF. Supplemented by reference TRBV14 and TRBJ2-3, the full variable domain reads EAGVTQFPSHSVIEKGQTVTLRCDPISGHDNLYWYRRVMGKEIKFLLHFVKESKQDESGMPNNRFLAERTGGTYSTLKVQPAELEDSGVYFCASSQFEAFTDTQYFGPGTRLTVL.

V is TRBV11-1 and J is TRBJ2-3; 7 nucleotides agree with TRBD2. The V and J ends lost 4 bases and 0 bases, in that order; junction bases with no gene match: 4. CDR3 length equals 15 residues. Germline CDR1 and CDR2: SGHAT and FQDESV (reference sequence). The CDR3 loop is CASSSGLSSTDTQYF. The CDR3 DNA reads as TGTGCCAGCAGCTCGGGACTATCTAGCACAGATACGCAGTATTTT.

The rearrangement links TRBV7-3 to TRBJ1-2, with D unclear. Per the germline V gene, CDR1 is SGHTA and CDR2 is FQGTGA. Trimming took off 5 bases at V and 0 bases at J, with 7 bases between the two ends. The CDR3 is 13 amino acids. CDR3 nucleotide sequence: TGTGCCAGCAGCCCCTCCGCTAACTATGGCTACACCTTC. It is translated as CASSPSANYGYTF. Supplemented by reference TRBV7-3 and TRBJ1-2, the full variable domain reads GAGVSQTPSNKVTEKGKYVELRCDPISGHTALYWYRQSLGQGPEFLIYFQGTGAADDSGLPNDRFFAVRPEGSVSTLKIQRTERGDSAVYLCASSPSANYGYTFGSGTRLTVV.

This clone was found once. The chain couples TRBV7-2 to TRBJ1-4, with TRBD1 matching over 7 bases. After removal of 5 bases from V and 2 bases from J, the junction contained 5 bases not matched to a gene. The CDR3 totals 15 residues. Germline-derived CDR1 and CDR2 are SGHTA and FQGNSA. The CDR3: CASSQTGSTNEKLFF. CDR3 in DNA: TGTGCCAGCAGCCAGACAGGGTCTACTAATGAAAAACTGTTTTTT.

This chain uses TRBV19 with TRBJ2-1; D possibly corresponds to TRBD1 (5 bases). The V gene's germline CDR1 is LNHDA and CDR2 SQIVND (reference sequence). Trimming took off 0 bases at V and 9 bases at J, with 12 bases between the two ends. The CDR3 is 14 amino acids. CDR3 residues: CASSIEGRAGEQFF. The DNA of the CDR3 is TGTGCCAGTAGTATAGAGGGCAGGGCAGGTGAGCAGTTCTTC.

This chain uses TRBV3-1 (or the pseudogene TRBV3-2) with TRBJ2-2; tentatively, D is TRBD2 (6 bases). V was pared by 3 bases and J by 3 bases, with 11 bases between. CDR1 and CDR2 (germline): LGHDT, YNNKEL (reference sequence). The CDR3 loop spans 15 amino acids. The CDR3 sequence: CASSHTGLYTGELFF. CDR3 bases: TGTGCCAGCAGCCATACGGGACTTTACACCGGGGAGCTGTTTTTT.

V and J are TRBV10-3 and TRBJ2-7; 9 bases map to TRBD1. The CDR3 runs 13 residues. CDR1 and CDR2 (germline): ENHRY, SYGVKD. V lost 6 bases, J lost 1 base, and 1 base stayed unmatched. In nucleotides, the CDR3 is TGTGCCATCAGAGGGACAGGGTCCTACGAGCAGTACTTC. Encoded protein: CAIRGTGSYEQYF.

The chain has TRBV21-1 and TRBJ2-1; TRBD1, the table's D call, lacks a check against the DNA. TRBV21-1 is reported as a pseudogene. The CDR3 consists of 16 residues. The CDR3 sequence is CASSKGVRGIHNEQFF. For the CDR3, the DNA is TGTGCCAGCAGCAAAGGAGTCAGGGGGATTCACAATGAGCAGTTCTTC.

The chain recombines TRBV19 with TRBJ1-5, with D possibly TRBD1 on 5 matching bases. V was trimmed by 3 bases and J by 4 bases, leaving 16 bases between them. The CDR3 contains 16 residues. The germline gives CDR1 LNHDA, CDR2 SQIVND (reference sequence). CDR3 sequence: CASSILGPPNNQPQHF. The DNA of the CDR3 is TGTGCCAGTAGTATTTTGGGGCCACCTAATAATCAGCCCCAGCATTTT.

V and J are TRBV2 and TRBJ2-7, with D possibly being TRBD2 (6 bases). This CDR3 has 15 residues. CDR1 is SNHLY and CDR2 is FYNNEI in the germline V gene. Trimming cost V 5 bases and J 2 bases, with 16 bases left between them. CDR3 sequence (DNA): TGTGCCAGCAGTCGAGGAGTAGCGGAGCCCTACGAGCAGTACTTC. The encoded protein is CASSRGVAEPYEQYF.

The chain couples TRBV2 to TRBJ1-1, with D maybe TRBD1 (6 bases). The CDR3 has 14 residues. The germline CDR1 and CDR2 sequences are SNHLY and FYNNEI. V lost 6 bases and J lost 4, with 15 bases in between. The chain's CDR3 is CASSPQGGGTEAFF. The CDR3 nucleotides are TGTGCCAGCAGCCCTCAGGGAGGGGGCACTGAAGCTTTCTTT.

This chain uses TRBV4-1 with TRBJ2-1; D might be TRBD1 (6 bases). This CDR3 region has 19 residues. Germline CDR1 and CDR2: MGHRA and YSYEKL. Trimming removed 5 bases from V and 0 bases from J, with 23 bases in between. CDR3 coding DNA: TGCGCCAGCAGCTTCCGTTTCCGGGACATTGGGAGCTCCTACAATGAGCAGTTCTTC. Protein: CASSFRFRDIGSSYNEQFF.

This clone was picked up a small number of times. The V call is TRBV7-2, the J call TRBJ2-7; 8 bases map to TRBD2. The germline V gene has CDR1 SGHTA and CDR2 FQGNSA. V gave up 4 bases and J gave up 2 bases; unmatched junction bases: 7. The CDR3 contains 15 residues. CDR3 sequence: CASSSSSGLTYEQYF. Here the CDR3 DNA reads TGTGCCAGCAGCTCTTCTAGCGGGCTGACCTACGAGCAGTACTTC.

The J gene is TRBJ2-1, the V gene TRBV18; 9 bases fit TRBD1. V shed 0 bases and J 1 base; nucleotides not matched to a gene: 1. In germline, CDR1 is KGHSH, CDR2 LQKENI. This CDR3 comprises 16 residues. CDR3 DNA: TGTGCCAGCTCACCACCGGGACAGGGATCCTACAATGAGCAGTTCTTC. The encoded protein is CASSPPGQGSYNEQFF.

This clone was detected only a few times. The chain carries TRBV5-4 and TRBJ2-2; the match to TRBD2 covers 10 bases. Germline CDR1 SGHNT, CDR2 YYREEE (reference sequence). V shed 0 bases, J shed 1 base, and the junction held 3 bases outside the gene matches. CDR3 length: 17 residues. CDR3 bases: TGTGCCAGCAGCTTGGCACTAGCGGGGAGGAACACCGGGGAGCTGTTTTTT. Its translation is CASSLALAGRNTGELFF.